This T cell receptor (beta chain) was recovered during a study of blood T cell repertoires in COVID-19. Study details: Specimens from acute and convalescent COVID-19 originated in the United States, Italy and Spain. Sample material is recorded as cDNA or gDNA derived from T cells, B-cell-depleted T cells, or PBMCs.

In the study's own analysis: Estimated nucleated cell counts came from reference gene primer amplification. Some clones are missing from TCRdb's copy, which holds only in-frame ones; the method was immunoSEQ multiplex PCR. D and trimming were read from the DNA, whereas the V and J calls and clone size are those reported in that table. The data show under 450,000 clones, with 75% to 90% seen just once and about 7% held by the top ten. The V segment lost 2 bases and the J segment 6 bases; nucleotides outside the gene matches: 5. CDR1 is LNHDA and CDR2 is SQIVND in the germline V gene (reference sequence). This CDR3 contains 15 residues. A Seattle source enrolled patients during active infection and followed them longitudinally.

This receptor was taken from a woman in her sixties with COVID-19, enrolled during active disease. The sample comprised peripheral blood. The V and J genes are TRBV19 and TRBJ2-1, with 9 positions matching TRBD1. CDR3 amino acids: CASSIRDREGNEQFF. DNA of the CDR3: TGTGCCAGTAGTATAAGGGACAGGGAGGGCAATGAGCAGTTCTTC.